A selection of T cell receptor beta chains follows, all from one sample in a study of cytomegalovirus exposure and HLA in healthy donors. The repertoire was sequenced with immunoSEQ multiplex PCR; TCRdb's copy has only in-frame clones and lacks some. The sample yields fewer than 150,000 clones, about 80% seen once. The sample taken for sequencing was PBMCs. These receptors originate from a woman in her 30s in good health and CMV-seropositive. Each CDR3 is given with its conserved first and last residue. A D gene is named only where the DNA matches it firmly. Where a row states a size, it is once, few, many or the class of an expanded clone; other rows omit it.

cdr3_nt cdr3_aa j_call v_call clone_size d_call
TGTGCCAGTAGTGACACGGAAAAGCAGCCCCAGCATTTT CASSDTEKQPQHF TRBJ1-5 TRBV19 - -
TGTGCCAGCAGTTTGGCCAGCGACTATGGCTACACCTTC CASSLASDYGYTF TRBJ1-2 TRBV28 - -
TGTGCCAGCAGTAAACCTGGACTAGCGGGAGTCCTAACCGGGGAGCTGTTTTTT CASSKPGLAGVLTGELFF TRBJ2-2 TRBV25-1 - TRBD2
TGTGCCAGCAGCCCCACGGTTGCAACTAATGAAAAACTGTTTTTT CASSPTVATNEKLFF TRBJ1-4 TRBV2 - -
TGCGCCAGCAGCCCTGGGACTAGCGGGAGTGGGACTGGGGCCAACGTCCTGACTTTC CASSPGTSGSGTGANVLTF TRBJ2-6 TRBV4-1 - TRBD2
TGTGCCAGCAGTTACGGGACAGGAAACTATGGCTACACCTTC CASSYGTGNYGYTF TRBJ1-2 TRBV6-6 - TRBD1
TGTGCCAGCAGCGGCGGGACTGTCGGCTACGAGCAGTACTTC CASSGGTVGYEQYF TRBJ2-7 TRBV9 - -
TGTGCCAGCAGTTCGACCGGGACAGGGCTCTACGAGCAGTACTTC CASSSTGTGLYEQYF TRBJ2-7 TRBV28 - TRBD1
TGTGCCAGCAGCTTATCGGGGGCGAACACCGGGGAGCTGTTTTTT CASSLSGANTGELFF TRBJ2-2 TRBV7-2 - -
TGTGCCAGCAGCCCCGGTACCTCTGGGGCCAACGTCCTGACTTTC CASSPGTSGANVLTF TRBJ2-6 TRBV28 - -
TGTGCCAGTAGTAGAGGGACAGGGGGCATGAATGAGCAGTTCTTC CASSRGTGGMNEQFF TRBJ2-1 TRBV19 - TRBD1
TGCGCCAGCACCTTAACCCCCGGACAGTTCTATGGCTACACCTTC CASTLTPGQFYGYTF TRBJ1-2 TRBV5-1 - -
TGCGCCAGCAGCAAGGCTGACAGGGCGGTGTACGAGCAGTACTTC CASSKADRAVYEQYF TRBJ2-7 TRBV5-1 - TRBD1
TGTGCCAGCAGCTTATTTGGACTAGCGGAGAGCTACGAGCAGTACTTC CASSLFGLAESYEQYF TRBJ2-7 TRBV11-3 - TRBD2
TGTGCCAGCAGCCGGGGGGCGGCCTCTACACCCTACGAGCAGTACTTC CASSRGAASTPYEQYF TRBJ2-7 TRBV9 - -
TGTGCCAGCAGTAAAAACAGGGACAGTATTACCGGGGAGCTGTTTTTT CASSKNRDSITGELFF TRBJ2-2 TRBV6-6 - TRBD1
TGTGCCAGCAGCGCGTCCGGACAGGGTCCCTACGAGCAGTACTTC CASSASGQGPYEQYF TRBJ2-7 TRBV9 - TRBD1
TGCAGCGTTGAACCCGGGTTCTTC CSVEPGFF TRBJ2-1 TRBV29-1 - -
TGCGCCAGCAGTGAGGACAGGGGCCAGCATTTT CASSEDRGQHF TRBJ1-5 TRBV10-1 - TRBD1
TGTGCCAGCAGCTTGACAGGGGTGGGCACCGGGGAGCTGTTTTTT CASSLTGVGTGELFF TRBJ2-2 TRBV7-6 - TRBD1
TGTGCCACAACCCAAGAAGACAGGGGGAATCAGCCCCAGCATTTT CATTQEDRGNQPQHF TRBJ1-5 TRBV19 - TRBD1
TGTGCCAGCAGCGCTCCGGGACAGGGGAACACTGAAGCTTTCTTT CASSAPGQGNTEAFF TRBJ1-1 TRBV9 once TRBD1
TGCGCCAGCGCCTCAATAGCGATGAACACTGAAGCTTTCTTT CASASIAMNTEAFF TRBJ1-1 TRBV5-1 - -
TGCGCCAGCAGCTTGGTTGCAGAAAAAGATACGCAGTATTTT CASSLVAEKDTQYF TRBJ2-3 TRBV5-1 - -
TGTGCCAGCAGCCACGGGACTAGCGGGACCGGGGAGCTGTTTTTT CASSHGTSGTGELFF TRBJ2-2 TRBV7-2 - TRBD2
TGTGCCAGCAGCTTCAAAGCGGGACAGGGTTCCTACGAGCAGTACTTC CASSFKAGQGSYEQYF TRBJ2-7 TRBV5-4 - TRBD1
TGTGCCAGCAGTTACTCTCTAGTGGACACTGAAGCTTTCTTT CASSYSLVDTEAFF TRBJ1-1 TRBV6-5 - -
TGTGCCAGCAGTTATCAGGACACCTACGAGCAGTACTTC CASSYQDTYEQYF TRBJ2-7 TRBV6-5 - -
TGTGCCAGCAGACCTGACAGCAACTATGGCTACACCTTC CASRPDSNYGYTF TRBJ1-2 TRBV6-5 - -
TGTGCCAGCAGCCCAACAGGGGGAAGGGTTGAAGCTTTCTTT CASSPTGGRVEAFF TRBJ1-1 TRBV7-8 once TRBD1
TGTGCCAGCAGTGAATGGGACAGGGGGCGGGAGACCCAGTACTTC CASSEWDRGRETQYF TRBJ2-5 TRBV6-1 - TRBD1
TGTGCCAGCAGCTGGGGAGTCTCTAGCACAGATACGCAGTATTTT CASSWGVSSTDTQYF TRBJ2-3 TRBV5-4 - -
TGTGCCACCTCGCGACAGACCAACACCGGGGAGCTGTTTTTT CATSRQTNTGELFF TRBJ2-2 TRBV10-3 - -
TGTGCCAGCAGCTTTGCTAGCGGGGGGGCGGGTGAGCAGTTCTTC CASSFASGGAGEQFF TRBJ2-1 TRBV11-2 - TRBD2
TGTGCCAGTACCCTTGCGGGACAGGCTATTTCACCCCTCCACTTT CASTLAGQAISPLHF TRBJ1-6 TRBV19 - TRBD1
TGTGCCATCAGTGAAAAATCTGAAACTATCATATATTTT CAISEKSETIIYF TRBJ1-3 TRBV10-3 - -
TGTGCCAGCAGTGGCCAGGGGGCCACTGAAGCTTTCTTT CASSGQGATEAFF TRBJ1-1 TRBV2 once TRBD1
TGTGCCAGCAGCATCAACAGGGTTTATCAGCCCCAGCATTTT CASSINRVYQPQHF TRBJ1-5 TRBV5-8 few -
TGTGCCACCAGCAGAGATCTCACTAGCTCCTACAATGAGCAGTTCTTC CATSRDLTSSYNEQFF TRBJ2-1 TRBV15 - -
TGTGCCAGCAGTTGGAGCAGGGGCGCGACCGGGGAGCTGTTTTTT CASSWSRGATGELFF TRBJ2-2 TRBV28 few -
TGTGCCAGCAGTTACACAGCGGACTCAGATACGCAGTATTTT CASSYTADSDTQYF TRBJ2-3 TRBV6-5 - -
TGTGCCAGCAGCTTGGGGACTAGCGGATCCTACGAGCAGTACTTC CASSLGTSGSYEQYF TRBJ2-7 TRBV5-4 - TRBD2
TGCGCCAGCAGCCGGGACAGGGTCGGGGATACGCAGTATTTT CASSRDRVGDTQYF TRBJ2-3 TRBV5-1 - TRBD1
TGCGCCAGCAGCCTGCAATTTCGGGGGGATTACGAGCAGTACTTC CASSLQFRGDYEQYF TRBJ2-7 TRBV4-1 - TRBD2
TGTGCCAGCAGGTCAGGACGGGGCCAAGAGACCCAGTACTTC CASRSGRGQETQYF TRBJ2-5 TRBV27 - -
TGTGCCAGCAGTTCAACAGGGAACTATGGCTACACCTTC CASSSTGNYGYTF TRBJ1-2 TRBV6-5 - -